The sequence of this T cell receptor (beta chain) was determined in a study of T cells in localized non-small cell lung cancer (dated by TCRdb to about 2020). Notes on the research overall: The study examined T cell repertoires in under 300 patients with early-stage NSCLC and compared tumors with uninvolved tumor-adjacent lungs. A mean age of around 66 years was recorded for the NSCLC patients, of whom roughly 130 were male and 100 to 110 were female. The cohort comprised 200 to 300 treatment-naïve NSCLC patients with resected, localized lung tumors.

The immunoSEQ Assay was used to sequence TCR beta CDR3 regions from DNA. As for how the authors treated the data: T cell density was computed as TCR beta template counts normalized to usable DNA estimated by amplifying housekeeping genes. Using the preseqR package, richness was estimated by extrapolating to 120,000 templates for tissue samples and 400,000 templates for PBMC samples. Clonality was calculated as one minus Pielou's evenness. Tissue-enriched TCRs were identified by differential abundance testing using productive amino-acid clonotypes, minimum total count 5 and alpha 0.1. The Jaccard Index and the Morisita Overlap Index were used to quantify repertoire overlap between compartments. GLIPH grouped TCR beta CDR3s together with public tetramer-defined viral CDR3s, and a viral motif had to include at least three viral sequences and also show V-gene enrichment. The immuneACCESS repertoire file appears here via TCRdb, limited to in-frame rearrangements. These files lack a portion of the clones; in checked studies, under half of the deficit traces to unresolved V genes, and the cause of the others is not known. That table supplies the V and J calls and clone size; D and trimming were determined from the DNA. The table for this sample lists 5,000 to 7,000 clones; 28% of them were counted only once. The ten largest make up about 5% of the sample.

Based on the germline V gene (reference sequence), the CDR1 and CDR2 sequences are LNHNV and YYDKDF. Cut back by 2 bases and 2 bases, the V and J ends lie 20 bases apart. CDR3 length: 18 amino acids, cysteine to phenylalanine. Only the CDR3 portion is preserved as DNA: 54 bases, with reading frame beginning at the first base. Notes on this clone: No antigen is known for it. The sample holds no much larger clone one base away, and base qualities are not on file.

At diagnosis, peripheral blood, uninvolved tumor-adjacent lung and tumor were collected and were preserved as a mix of fresh-frozen and FFPE material. Findings and caveats that apply to the study as a whole: Since the design was exploratory, TCR variables were selected using unadjusted p-values with no false-discovery rate correction. Of the top 100 tumor clones, a median of roughly 56 were detected in paired uninvolved adjacent lung; over 25 were also among that lung's top 100. Because multi-region tumor sequencing was not done, intratumor heterogeneity could not be ruled out. Uninvolved tumor-adjacent lung showed the highest T cell clonality, higher than tumor, which suggests more focused antigenic responses in the uninvolved tumor-adjacent lung. Higher blood T cell density associated with longer overall survival, while higher adjacent-lung clonality associated with shorter survival.

The rearrangement joined TRBV15 to TRBJ2-3; the D gene is unclear. The receptor was isolated from a female donor older than 55 with stage I lung adenocarcinoma. The source material was lung tumor tissue, sampled before any cancer treatment. The CDR3 region has the sequence CATSRTFVVGKYTDTQYF. The DNA reads TGTGCCACCAGCAGAACGTTCGTGGTCGGAAAATACACAGATACGCAGTATTTT.